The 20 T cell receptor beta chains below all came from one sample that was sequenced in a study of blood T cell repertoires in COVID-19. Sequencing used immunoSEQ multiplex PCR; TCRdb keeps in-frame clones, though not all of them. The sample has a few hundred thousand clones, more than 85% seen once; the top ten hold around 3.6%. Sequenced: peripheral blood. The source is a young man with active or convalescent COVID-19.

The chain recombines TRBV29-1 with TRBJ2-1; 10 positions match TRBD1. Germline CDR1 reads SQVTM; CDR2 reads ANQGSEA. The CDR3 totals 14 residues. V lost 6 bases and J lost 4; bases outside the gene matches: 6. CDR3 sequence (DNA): TGCAGCGTGTTACGACAGGGGGCGTACAATGAGCAGTTCTTC. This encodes CSVLRQGAYNEQFF.

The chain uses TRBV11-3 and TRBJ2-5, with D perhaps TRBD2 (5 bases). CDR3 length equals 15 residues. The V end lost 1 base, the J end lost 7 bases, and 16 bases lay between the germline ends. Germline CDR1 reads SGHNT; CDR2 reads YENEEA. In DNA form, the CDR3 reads TGTGCCAGCAGCTTAGGAGTAGCGAGTTCGGCGACCCAGTACTTC. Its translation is CASSLGVASSATQYF.

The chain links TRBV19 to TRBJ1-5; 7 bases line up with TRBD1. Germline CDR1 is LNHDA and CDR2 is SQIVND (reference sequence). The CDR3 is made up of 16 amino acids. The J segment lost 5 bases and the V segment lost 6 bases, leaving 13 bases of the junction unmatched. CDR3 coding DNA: TGTGCCAGTAGACCCGTTCCGGGACAGAGATATCAGCCCCAGCATTTT. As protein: CASRPVPGQRYQPQHF.

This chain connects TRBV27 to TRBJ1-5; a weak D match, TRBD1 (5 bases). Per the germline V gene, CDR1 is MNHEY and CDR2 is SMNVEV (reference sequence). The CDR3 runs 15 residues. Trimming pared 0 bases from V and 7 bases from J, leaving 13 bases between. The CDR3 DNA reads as TGTGCCAGCAGTTTATCGATGGCAGGGTCGCAGCCCCAGCATTTT. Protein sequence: CASSLSMAGSQPQHF.

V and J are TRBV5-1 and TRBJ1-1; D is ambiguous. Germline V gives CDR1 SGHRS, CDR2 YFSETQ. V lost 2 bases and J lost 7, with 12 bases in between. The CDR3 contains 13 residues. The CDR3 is CASSFATHNEAFF. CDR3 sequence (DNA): TGCGCCAGCAGCTTCGCTACCCATAATGAAGCTTTCTTT.

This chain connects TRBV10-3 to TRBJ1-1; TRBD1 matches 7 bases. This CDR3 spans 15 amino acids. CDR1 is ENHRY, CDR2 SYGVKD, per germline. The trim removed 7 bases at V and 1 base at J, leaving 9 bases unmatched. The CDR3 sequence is CAIKGQGDQNTEAFF. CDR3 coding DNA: TGTGCCATCAAGGGCCAGGGGGACCAGAACACTGAAGCTTTCTTT.

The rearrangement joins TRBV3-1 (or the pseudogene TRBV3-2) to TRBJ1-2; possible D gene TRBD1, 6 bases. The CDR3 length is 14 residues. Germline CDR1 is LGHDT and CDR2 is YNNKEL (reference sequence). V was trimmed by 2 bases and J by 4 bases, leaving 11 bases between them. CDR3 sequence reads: CASSQTTGSYGYTF. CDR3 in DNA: TGTGCCAGCAGCCAAACCACAGGGTCCTATGGCTACACCTTC.

CDR3 coding DNA: TGCGCCAGCAGCTTGGGTTCCCTAGCGGGTTCCTACGAGCAGTACTTC. This codes for CASSLGSLAGSYEQYF. The rearrangement uses TRBV5-1 and TRBJ2-7; TRBD2 matches 8 bases. The germline V gene has CDR1 SGHRS and CDR2 YFSETQ. After removal of 0 bases from V and 1 base from J, the junction contained 6 bases not matched to a gene. This CDR3 region has 16 residues.

The CDR3 reads CASSRKQGSHSGEQYF. For the CDR3, the DNA is TGTGCCAGCAGCCGCAAACAGGGTAGTCATTCGGGGGAGCAGTACTTC. The chain combines TRBV5-4 with TRBJ2-7; weak D call: TRBD1 (6 bases). This CDR3 region has 16 residues. With 4 bases removed from V and 7 bases from J, the gap between germline ends came to 24 bases. The germline gives CDR1 SGHNT, CDR2 YYREEE (reference sequence).

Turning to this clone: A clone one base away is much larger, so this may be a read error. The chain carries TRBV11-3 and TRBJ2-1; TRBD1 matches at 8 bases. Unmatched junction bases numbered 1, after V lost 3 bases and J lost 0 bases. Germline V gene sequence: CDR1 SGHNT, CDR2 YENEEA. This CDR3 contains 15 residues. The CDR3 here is CASSFGQGSYNEQFF. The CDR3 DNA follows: TGTGCCAGCAGCTTCGGACAGGGCTCCTACAATGAGCAGTTCTTC.

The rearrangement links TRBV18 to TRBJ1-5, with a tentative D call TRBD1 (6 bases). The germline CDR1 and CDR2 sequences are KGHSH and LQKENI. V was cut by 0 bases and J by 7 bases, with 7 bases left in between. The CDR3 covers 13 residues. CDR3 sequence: CASSPPGQQPQHF. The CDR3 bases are TGTGCCAGCTCACCACCGGGACAACAGCCCCAGCATTTT. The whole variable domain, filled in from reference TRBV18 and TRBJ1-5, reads NAGVMQNPRHLVRRRGQEARLRCSPMKGHSHVYWYRQLPEEGLKFMVYLQKENIIDESGMPKERFSAEFPKEGPSILRIQQVVRGDSAAYFCASSPPGQQPQHFGDGTRLSIL.

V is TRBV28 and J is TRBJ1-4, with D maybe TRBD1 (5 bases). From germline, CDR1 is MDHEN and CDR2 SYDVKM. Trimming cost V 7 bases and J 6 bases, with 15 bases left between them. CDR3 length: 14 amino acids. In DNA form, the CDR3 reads TGTGCCAGCACAGGGATGCGTTGGCATGAAAAACTGTTTTTT. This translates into CASTGMRWHEKLFF.

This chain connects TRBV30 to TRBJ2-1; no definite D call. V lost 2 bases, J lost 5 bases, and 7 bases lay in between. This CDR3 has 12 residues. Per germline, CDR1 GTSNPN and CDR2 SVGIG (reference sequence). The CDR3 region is CAWSPVDNEQFF. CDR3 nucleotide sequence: TGTGCCTGGAGTCCCGTTGACAATGAGCAGTTCTTC.

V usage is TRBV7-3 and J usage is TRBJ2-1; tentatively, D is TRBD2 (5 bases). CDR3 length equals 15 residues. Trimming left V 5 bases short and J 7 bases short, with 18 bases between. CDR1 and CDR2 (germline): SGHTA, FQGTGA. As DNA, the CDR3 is TGTGCCAGCAGCCTAAGCGGAGGTCCCGGGAATGAGCAGTTCTTC. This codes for CASSLSGGPGNEQFF. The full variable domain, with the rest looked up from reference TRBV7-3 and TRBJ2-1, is GAGVSQTPSNKVTEKGKYVELRCDPISGHTALYWYRQSLGQGPEFLIYFQGTGAADDSGLPNDRFFAVRPEGSVSTLKIQRTERGDSAVYLCASSLSGGPGNEQFFGPGTRLTVL.

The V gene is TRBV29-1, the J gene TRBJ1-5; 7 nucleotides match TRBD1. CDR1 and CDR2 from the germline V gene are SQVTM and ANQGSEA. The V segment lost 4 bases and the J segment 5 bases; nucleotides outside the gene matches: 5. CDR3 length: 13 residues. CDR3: CSVVGGGDQPQHF. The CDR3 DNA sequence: TGCAGCGTTGTAGGGGGCGGGGATCAGCCCCAGCATTTT.

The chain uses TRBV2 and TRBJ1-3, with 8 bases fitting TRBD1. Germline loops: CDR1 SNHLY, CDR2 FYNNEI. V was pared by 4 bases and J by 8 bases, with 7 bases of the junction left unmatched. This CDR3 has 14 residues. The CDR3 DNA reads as TGTGCCAGCAGTGTAGCCAGGGGGCAAGACACCATATATTTT. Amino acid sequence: CASSVARGQDTIYF. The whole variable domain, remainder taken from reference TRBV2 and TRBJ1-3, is EPEVTQTPSHQVTQMGQEVILRCVPISNHLYFYWYRQILGQKVEFLVSFYNNEISEKSEIFDDQFSVERPDGSNFTLKIRSTKLEDSAMYFCASSVARGQDTIYFGEGSWLTVV.

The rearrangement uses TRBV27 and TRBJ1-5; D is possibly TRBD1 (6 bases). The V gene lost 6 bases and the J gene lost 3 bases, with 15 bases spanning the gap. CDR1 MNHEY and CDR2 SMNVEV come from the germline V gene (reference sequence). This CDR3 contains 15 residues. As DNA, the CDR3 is TGTGCCAGCAGCCAGGGGTCGGGGTCCAATCAGCCCCAGCATTTT. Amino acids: CASSQGSGSNQPQHF.

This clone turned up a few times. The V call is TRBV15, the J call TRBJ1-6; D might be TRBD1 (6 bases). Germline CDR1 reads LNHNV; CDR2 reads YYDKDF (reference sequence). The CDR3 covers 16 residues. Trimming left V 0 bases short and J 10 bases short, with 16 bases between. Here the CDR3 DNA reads TGTGCCACCAGCAGAGATCTCACAGGGCTTCGCTCACCCCTCCACTTT. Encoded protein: CATSRDLTGLRSPLHF.

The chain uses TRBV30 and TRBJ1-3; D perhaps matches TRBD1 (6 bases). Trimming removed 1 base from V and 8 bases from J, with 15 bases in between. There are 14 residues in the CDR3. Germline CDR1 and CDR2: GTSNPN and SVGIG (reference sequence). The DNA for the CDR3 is TGTGCCTGGAGTGAACTCTCTAAGGGGGACACCATATATTTT. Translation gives CAWSELSKGDTIYF.

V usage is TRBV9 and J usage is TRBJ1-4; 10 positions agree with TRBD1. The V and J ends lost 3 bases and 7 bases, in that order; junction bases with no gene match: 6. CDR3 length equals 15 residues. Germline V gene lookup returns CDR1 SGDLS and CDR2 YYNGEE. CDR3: CASSAGTGESEKLFF. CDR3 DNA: TGTGCCAGCAGCGCAGGGACAGGGGAGAGTGAAAAACTGTTTTTT.